The T cell receptor (beta chain) under discussion was sequenced for a study of PD-1 blockade in classical Hodgkin lymphoma (TCRdb year 2020). Study-wide context: Nivolumab dosing was 3 mg/kg intravenously every 2 weeks, continuing until either disease progression or unacceptable toxicity. A peripheral blood immune signature of response to PD-1 blockade in classical Hodgkin lymphoma was defined using TCR beta sequencing and CyTOF. The research as a whole found: Among trial patients, those achieving complete response had baseline diversity similar to that of newly diagnosed patients, while diversity was significantly lower in partial responders and progressors. By C4D1, a significant rise was seen in CD4+ TCR diversity but not in CD8+ TCR diversity (p=0.0027 vs p=0.16), and the rise was most apparent among complete responders (p=0.02). Baseline TCR diversity was reported as lower in newly diagnosed patients than in healthy donors, and lower still in relapsed/refractory patients. Lower diversity was seen in patients whose nivolumab began less than 1 year after ASCT, and these patients were left out of later analyses so that immune reconstitution would not confound the results. Only a single clinical trial cohort was studied, and what caused the repertoire differences, possibly disease activity or prior therapy, remained undefined.

Genomic DNA was extracted with the Qiagen DNeasy kit from unsorted PBMCs and from negatively selected CD4+ and CD8+ fractions. Amplification of TCR beta CDR3 regions was done by immunoSEQ multiplex PCR with primers that anneal to V and J segments. A synthetic immune receptor repertoire was used to minimize amplification bias, and any residual bias was removed computationally once sequencing was done. The published analysis was carried out like this. Repertoire diversity was quantified as the Shannon entropy index using custom Python scripts. Unsorted, CD4+ and CD8+ repertoires were analyzed separately, except in combined analyses where CD4+ and CD8+ sequences were merged in silico. Clonal expansion was defined as a frequency increase of at least 2-fold after treatment compared with C1D1, and clones undetected at baseline were assigned a pseudocount of 0.5. Singleton clones were defined as clones with 0 or 1 copy at C1D1, and non-singleton clones were defined as clones with 2 or more copies. Clones expanded in unsorted samples were labelled as CD4+, CD8+ or unknown by matching protein sequences in sorted samples from the same patient. Wilcoxon tests on paired samples were used to test diversity changes from C1D1 to C4D1. TCRdb stores this immuneACCESS table with in-frame sequences only. Part of the clones is absent; in the studies checked, under half of the shortfall reflects unresolved V genes, and no reason is known for the rest. V, J and clone size derive from that table, while D and trimming were established from the DNA sequence. The sample data list about 89,000 clones, and roughly nine tenths of these were observed just once. The ten largest clones capture 2.5% to 3.5% of the sample.

As regards this clone: Which antigen it targets is not known. Base qualities are not provided; no much larger clone lies one nucleotide away.

Explained via the paper, the time point label denotes: cycle 4 day 1 (C4D1), after about 6 weeks of nivolumab. Every trial patient had relapsed after autologous stem cell transplantation, and cohorts A, B and C differed in prior brentuximab vedotin exposure. A total of fewer than 70 patients with relapsed/refractory classical Hodgkin lymphoma made up the trial cohort, and each patient's best overall response was complete response, partial response or progressive disease. Single-agent nivolumab was administered to trial patients in the multi-cohort phase II CheckMate 205 trial. An independent review committee assessed best overall response by applying the 2007 International Working Group response criteria. Trial PBMCs were obtained immediately prior to nivolumab initiation (C1D1) and on therapy at cycle 2 day 1 and cycle 4 day 1. Peripheral blood was collected in 8 mL Vacutainer Cell Preparation Tubes, from which PBMCs were isolated by centrifugation and then cryopreserved.

The sample in question was peripheral blood mononuclear cells (PBMCs), obtained before the fourth cycle of nivolumab. The source of this sequence is a human donor with classical Hodgkin lymphoma.

For the CDR3, the sequence is CASSLSPLSLLRGVFSTNEKLFF. The bases are TGTGCCAGCAGTTTATCCCCCCTCTCCCTTCTCCGGGGCGTATTTTCAACTAATGAAAAACTGTTTTTT. The chain uses TRBV27 and TRBJ1-4; the D region possibly corresponds to TRBD1 (5 bases align). The CDR3, from cysteine to phenylalanine, totals 23 residues. The CDR3 DNA has 69 bases and is translated from base 1. The germline ends are 29 bases apart after V is trimmed by 0 bases and J by 0 bases. For CDR1 and CDR2, the germline V gene (reference sequence) lists MNHEY and SMNVEV.